A selection of T cell receptor beta chains follows, all from one sample in a study of cytomegalovirus exposure and HLA in healthy donors. Generated by immunoSEQ multiplex PCR, the TCRdb table keeps only in-frame clones and is missing some. The table includes roughly 260,000 clones, around four fifths detected once. Sequenced sample: PBMCs. These receptors all come from a woman in her forties in good health and CMV-seropositive. CDR3s leave out the opening cysteine and the closing phenylalanine or tryptophan.

v_call	j_call	cdr3_aa
TRBV5-5	TRBJ2-1	ASSLEVSGSGRGEQF
TRBV19	TRBJ2-3	ASSLRDHRTDTQY
TRBV5-8	TRBJ1-1	ASSVGGWNTEAF
TRBV5-1	TRBJ2-7	ASSWRGGSYEQY
TRBV7-2	TRBJ2-7	ASSSRTGGAYEQY
TRBV11-3	TRBJ2-7	ASKGGGSCEQY
TRBV5-1	TRBJ2-7	ASSLATREEFSSYEQY
TRBV11-3	TRBJ2-7	ASSLGQGTAYEQY
TRBV27	TRBJ2-7	ASSLTGGIYEQY
TRBV28	TRBJ2-7	ASTSGSSAYEQY
TRBV10-2	TRBJ2-4	ASSESRGNSQY
TRBV5-6	TRBJ1-4	ASSLGPGTGNEKLF
TRBV7-6	TRBJ1-3	ASSPSTSGNTIY
TRBV28	TRBJ1-1	ASSPTGGNTEAF
TRBV6-6	TRBJ2-7	ASRISRGYEQY
TRBV4-2	TRBJ1-4	ASSQGVSMGQLKSGKEKLF
TRBV2	TRBJ2-2	ASRLLAGVAFGELF
TRBV5-1	TRBJ2-6	ASSQDRSSGANVLT
TRBV4-1	TRBJ1-4	ASSQGQGDEKLF
TRBV14	TRBJ2-5	ASSQPRAGGISQETQY
TRBV12-5	TRBJ2-3	ASGLGRETDTQY
TRBV27	TRBJ1-2	ASRPLRVYT
TRBV9	TRBJ2-7	ASSPGLALSYEQY
TRBV10-3	TRBJ1-2	AISESVLDREKYGYT
TRBV27	TRBJ2-6	ASSPLGGSGANVLT
TRBV5-1	TRBJ2-7	ASGRGDGISYEQY
TRBV28	TRBJ2-7	ASSLQYEQY
TRBV4-3	TRBJ2-2	ASSYIGGYGELF
TRBV9	TRBJ2-3	ASSWSGGTSTDTQY
TRBV7-9	TRBJ2-3	ASSPSSGLTDTQY
TRBV27	TRBJ2-1	ASSLGAYPYNEQF
TRBV19	TRBJ2-3	ASSSFGQGANTDTQY
TRBV29-1	TRBJ2-1	SARKETGWGEQF
TRBV28	TRBJ2-3	AARGGSRASTDTQY
TRBV6-5	TRBJ2-2	ASKILATGELF
TRBV19	TRBJ2-1	ASRTTGGNQF
TRBV6-5	TRBJ2-1	ASRPTESSYNEQF
TRBV6-1	TRBJ2-3	ASSEGTGGTDTQY
TRBV11-2	TRBJ2-3	ASSPSRGADTQY
TRBV19	TRBJ2-7	ASSIGPGGPYEQY
TRBV2	TRBJ2-1	ASSGDSYNEQF
TRBV19	TRBJ1-4	ASSNRAFNEKLF
TRBV20-1	TRBJ1-1	SALGSEAF
TRBV13	TRBJ2-5	ASRANKKQETQY
TRBV7-3	TRBJ2-2	ASSLLAAGELF
TRBV28	TRBJ2-1	ASSHTPPSAEQF
TRBV5-1	TRBJ1-2	ASSFGLGQGYGYT
TRBV7-8	TRBJ2-3	ASSLRASGRADTQY
TRBV14	TRBJ1-2	ASSQGRDRGYGYT